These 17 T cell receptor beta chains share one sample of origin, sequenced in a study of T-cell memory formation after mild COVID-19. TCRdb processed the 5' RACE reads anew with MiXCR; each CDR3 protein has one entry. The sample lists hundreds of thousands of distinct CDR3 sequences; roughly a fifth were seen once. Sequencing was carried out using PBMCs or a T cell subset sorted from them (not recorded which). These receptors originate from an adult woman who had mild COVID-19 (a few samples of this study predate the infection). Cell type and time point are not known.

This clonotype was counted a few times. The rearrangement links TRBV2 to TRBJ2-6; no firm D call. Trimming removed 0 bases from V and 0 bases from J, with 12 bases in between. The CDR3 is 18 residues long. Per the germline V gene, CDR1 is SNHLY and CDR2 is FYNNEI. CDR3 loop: CASSEALVVSSGANVLTF. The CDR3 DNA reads TGTGCCAGCAGTGAAGCGCTGGTCGTGTCCTCTGGGGCCAACGTCCTGACTTTC.

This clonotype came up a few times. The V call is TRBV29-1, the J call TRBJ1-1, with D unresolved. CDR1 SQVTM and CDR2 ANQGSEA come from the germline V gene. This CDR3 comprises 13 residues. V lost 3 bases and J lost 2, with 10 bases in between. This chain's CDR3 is CSVDNGVNTEAFF. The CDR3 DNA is TGCAGCGTTGATAACGGGGTAAACACTGAAGCTTTCTTT. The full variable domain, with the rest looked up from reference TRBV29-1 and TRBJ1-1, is SAVISQKPSRDICQRGTSLTIQCQVDSQVTMMFWYRQQPGQSLTLIATANQGSEATYESGFVIDKFPISRPNLTFSTLTVSNMSPEDSSIYLCSVDNGVNTEAFFGQGTRLTVV.

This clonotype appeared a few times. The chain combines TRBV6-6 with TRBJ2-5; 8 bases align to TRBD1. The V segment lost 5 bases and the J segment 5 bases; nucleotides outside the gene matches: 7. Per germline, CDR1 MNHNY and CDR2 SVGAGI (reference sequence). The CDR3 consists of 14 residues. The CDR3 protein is CASSMRTGIETQYF. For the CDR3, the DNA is TGTGCCAGCAGTATGAGGACAGGGATCGAGACCCAGTACTTC.

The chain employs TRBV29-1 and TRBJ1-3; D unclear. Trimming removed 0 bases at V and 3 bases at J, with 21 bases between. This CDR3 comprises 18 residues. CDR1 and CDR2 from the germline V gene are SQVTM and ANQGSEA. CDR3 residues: CSVEEGPITWQVGNTIYF. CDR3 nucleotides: TGCAGCGTTGAAGAAGGTCCGATTACGTGGCAGGTTGGAAACACCATATATTTT. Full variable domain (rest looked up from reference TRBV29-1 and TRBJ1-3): SAVISQKPSRDICQRGTSLTIQCQVDSQVTMMFWYRQQPGQSLTLIATANQGSEATYESGFVIDKFPISRPNLTFSTLTVSNMSPEDSSIYLCSVEEGPITWQVGNTIYFGEGSWLTVV.

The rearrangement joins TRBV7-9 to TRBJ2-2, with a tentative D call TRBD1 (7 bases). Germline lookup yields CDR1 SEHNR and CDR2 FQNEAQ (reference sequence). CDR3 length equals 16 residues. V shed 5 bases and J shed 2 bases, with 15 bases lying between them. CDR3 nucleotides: TGTGCCAGCAGCCTCAAACAGGGGACTAACACCGGGGAGCTGTTTTTT. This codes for CASSLKQGTNTGELFF.

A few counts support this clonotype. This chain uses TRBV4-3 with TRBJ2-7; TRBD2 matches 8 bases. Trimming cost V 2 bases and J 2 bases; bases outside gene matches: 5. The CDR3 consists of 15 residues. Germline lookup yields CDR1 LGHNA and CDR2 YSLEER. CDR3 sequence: CASSQLGGGAYEQYF. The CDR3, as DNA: TGCGCCAGCAGCCAACTCGGGGGGGGCGCCTACGAGCAGTACTTC.

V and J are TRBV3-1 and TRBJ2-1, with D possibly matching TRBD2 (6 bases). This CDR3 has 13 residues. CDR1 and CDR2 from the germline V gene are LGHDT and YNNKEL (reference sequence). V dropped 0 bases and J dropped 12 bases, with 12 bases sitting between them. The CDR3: CASSQEWAGRQFF. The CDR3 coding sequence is TGTGCCAGCAGCCAAGAGTGGGCGGGGAGGCAGTTCTTC.

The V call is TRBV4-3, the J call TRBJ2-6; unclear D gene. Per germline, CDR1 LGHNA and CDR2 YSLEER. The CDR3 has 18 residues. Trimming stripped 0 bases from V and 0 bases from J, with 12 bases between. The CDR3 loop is CASSQDPAASSGANVLTF. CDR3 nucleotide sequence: TGCGCCAGCAGCCAAGATCCGGCAGCCAGCTCTGGGGCCAACGTCCTGACTTTC.

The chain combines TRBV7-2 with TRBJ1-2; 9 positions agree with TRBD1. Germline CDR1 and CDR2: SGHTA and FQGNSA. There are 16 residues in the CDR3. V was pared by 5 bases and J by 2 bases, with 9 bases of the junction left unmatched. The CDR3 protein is CASSPSSGTGNYGYTF. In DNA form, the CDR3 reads TGTGCCAGCAGCCCCTCGTCCGGGACAGGGAACTATGGCTACACCTTC.

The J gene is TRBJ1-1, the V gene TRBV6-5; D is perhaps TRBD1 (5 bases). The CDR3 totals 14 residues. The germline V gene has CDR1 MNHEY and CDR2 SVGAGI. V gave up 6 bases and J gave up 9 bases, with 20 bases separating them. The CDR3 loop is CASRFRAGTGQAFF. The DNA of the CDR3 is TGTGCCAGCAGATTCCGTGCGGGGACGGGGCAAGCTTTCTTT.

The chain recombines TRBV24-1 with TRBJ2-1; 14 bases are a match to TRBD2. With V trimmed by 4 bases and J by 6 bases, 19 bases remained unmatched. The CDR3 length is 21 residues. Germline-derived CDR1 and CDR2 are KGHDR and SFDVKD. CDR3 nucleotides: TGTGCCACCAGTGACCCAGCGGGACTAGCGGGAGACTCAGGTTCGGGCAATGAGCAGTTCTTC. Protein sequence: CATSDPAGLAGDSGSGNEQFF.

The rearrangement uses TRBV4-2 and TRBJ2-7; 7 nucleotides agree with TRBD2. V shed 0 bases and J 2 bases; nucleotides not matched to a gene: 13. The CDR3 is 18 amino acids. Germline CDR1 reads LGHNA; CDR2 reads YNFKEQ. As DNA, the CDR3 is TGTGCCAGCAGCCAAGATCCGGGTCGCGGGAGCGCCACCTACGAGCAGTACTTC. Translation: CASSQDPGRGSATYEQYF.

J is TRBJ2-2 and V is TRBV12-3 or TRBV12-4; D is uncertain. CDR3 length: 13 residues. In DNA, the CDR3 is TGTGCTTACGGGCCCAGAACCACCGGGGAGCTGTTTTTT. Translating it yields CAYGPRTTGELFF.

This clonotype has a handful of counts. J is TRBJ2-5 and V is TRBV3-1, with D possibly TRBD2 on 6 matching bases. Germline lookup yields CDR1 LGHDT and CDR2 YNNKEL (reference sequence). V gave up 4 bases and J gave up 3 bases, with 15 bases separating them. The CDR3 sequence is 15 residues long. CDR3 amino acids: CASSRRDWMEETQYF. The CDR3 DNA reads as TGTGCCAGCAGCCGACGGGACTGGATGGAAGAGACCCAGTACTTC.

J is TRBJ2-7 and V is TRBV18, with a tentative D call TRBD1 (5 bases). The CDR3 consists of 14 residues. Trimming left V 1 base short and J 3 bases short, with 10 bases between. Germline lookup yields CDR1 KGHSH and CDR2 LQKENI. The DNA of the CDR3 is TGTGCCAGCTCACCACAAGGGGATTTCTACGAGCAGTACTTC. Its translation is CASSPQGDFYEQYF.

As DNA, the CDR3 is TGTGCCAGCAGTTTATCCGGGGGGGGCAGTACAGATACGCAGTATTTT. It is translated as CASSLSGGGSTDTQYF. The chain combines TRBV28 with TRBJ2-3; 8 positions agree with TRBD2. Losses at the gene ends were 1 base for V and 3 bases for J; bases not matched to a gene: 6. Germline V gives CDR1 MDHEN, CDR2 SYDVKM. The CDR3 consists of 16 residues.

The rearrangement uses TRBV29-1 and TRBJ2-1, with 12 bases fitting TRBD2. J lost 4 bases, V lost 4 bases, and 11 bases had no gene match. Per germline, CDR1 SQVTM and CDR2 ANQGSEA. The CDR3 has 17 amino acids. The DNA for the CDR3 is TGCAGCGTTGCCAAAAGACTAGCGGGAGTTTCGTACAATGAGCAGTTCTTC. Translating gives CSVAKRLAGVSYNEQFF.